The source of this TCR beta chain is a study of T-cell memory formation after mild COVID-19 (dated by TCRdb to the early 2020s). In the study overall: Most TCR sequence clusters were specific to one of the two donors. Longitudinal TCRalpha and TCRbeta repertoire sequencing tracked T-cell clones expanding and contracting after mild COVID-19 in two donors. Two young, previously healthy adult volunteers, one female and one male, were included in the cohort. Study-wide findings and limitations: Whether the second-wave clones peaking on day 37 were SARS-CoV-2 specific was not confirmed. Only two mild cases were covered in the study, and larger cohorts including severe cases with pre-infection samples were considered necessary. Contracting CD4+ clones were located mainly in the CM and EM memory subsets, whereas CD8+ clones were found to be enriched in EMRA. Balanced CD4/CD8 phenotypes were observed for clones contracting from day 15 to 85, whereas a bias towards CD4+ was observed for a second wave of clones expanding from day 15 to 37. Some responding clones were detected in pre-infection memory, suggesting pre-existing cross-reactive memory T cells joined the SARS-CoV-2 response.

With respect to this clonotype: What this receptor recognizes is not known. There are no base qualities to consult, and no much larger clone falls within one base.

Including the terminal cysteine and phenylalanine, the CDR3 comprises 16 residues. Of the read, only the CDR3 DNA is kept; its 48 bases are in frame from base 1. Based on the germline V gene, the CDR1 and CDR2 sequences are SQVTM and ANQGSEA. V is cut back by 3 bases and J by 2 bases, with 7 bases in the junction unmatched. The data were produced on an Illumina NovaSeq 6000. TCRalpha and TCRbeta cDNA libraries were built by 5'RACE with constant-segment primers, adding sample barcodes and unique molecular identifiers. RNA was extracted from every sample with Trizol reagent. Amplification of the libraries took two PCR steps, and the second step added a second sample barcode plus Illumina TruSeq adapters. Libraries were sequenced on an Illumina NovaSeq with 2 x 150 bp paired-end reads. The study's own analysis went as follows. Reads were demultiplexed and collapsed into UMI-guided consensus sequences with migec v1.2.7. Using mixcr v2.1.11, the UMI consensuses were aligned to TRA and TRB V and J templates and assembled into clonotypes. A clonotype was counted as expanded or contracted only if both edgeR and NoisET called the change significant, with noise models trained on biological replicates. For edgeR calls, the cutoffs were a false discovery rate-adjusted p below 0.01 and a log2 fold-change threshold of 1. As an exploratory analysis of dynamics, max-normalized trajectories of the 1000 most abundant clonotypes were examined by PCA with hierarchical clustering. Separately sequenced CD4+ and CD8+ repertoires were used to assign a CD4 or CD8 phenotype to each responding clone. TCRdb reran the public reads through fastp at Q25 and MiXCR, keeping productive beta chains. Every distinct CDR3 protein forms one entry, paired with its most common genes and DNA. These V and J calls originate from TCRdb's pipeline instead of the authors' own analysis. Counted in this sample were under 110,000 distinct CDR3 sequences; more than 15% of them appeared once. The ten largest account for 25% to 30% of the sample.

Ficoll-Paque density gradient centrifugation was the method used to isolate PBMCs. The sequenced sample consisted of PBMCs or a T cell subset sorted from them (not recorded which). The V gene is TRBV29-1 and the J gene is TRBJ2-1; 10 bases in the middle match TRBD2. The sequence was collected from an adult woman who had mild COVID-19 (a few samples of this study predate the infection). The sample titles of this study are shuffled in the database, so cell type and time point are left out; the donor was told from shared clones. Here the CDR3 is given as CSVEPSGRGTYNEQFF. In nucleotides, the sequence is TGCAGCGTTGAGCCTAGCGGGAGAGGGACCTACAATGAGCAGTTCTTC.